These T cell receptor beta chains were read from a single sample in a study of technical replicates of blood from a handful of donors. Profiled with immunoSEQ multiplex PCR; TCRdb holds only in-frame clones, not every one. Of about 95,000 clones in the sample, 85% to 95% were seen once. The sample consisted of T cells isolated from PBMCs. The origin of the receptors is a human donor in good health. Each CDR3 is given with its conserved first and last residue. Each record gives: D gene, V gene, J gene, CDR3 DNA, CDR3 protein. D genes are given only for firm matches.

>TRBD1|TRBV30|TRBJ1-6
TGTGCCGTTATCCGGGACAGGGGTCGATCACCCCTCCACTTT
CAVIRDRGRSPLHF
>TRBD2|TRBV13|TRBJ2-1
TGTGCCAGCAGCTTAGGTGGGACTAGCATTTACAATGAGCAGTTCTTC
CASSLGGTSIYNEQFF
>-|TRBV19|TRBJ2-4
TGTGCCAGTAGTATTGCCTCCTCGGGCAAAAACATTCAGTACTTC
CASSIASSGKNIQYF
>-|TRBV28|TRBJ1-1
TGTGCCAGCAGTTTGGTTAGTTTGGCTTTCTTT
CASSLVSLAFF
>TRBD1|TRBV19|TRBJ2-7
TGTGCCAGTAGTGTGACAGGGGGCCACGAGCAGTACTTC
CASSVTGGHEQYF
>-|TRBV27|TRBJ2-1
TGTGCCAGCAGTTTGCCTAGCTCCTACAATGAGCAGTTCTTC
CASSLPSSYNEQFF
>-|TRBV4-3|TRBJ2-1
TGCGCCAGCAGCCAAGATTGGTACTCGCAGGGATACAATGAGCAGTTCTTC
CASSQDWYSQGYNEQFF
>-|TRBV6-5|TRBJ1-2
TGTGCCAGCAGGGAAACAGGGTCCTATGGCTACACCTTC
CASRETGSYGYTF
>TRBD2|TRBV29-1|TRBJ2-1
TGCAGCGTCCTCTTCCTAGCGGAGGCCTACAATGAGCAGTTCTTC
CSVLFLAEAYNEQFF
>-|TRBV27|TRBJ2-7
TGTGCCAGCAGTTTTTTAGCACGGGGTGAGAACGAGCAGTACTTC
CASSFLARGENEQYF